This TCR beta chain was retrieved from a study of shared clonotypes between healthy human individuals. A word on this clone: Its target is not known.

The table came from immunoSEQ multiplex PCR; TCRdb's copy has only in-frame clones and leaves some out. This table has under 650,000 clones, 90% to 96% appearing once. Notes on the study in general: Clonotypes shared by all four sorted-subset donors had higher generation probabilities than non-shared clonotypes.

The clonotype originates from a woman aged 25 to 39 in good health. Sequencing used naive CD4+ T cells sorted from blood. Subset in this sample: CD45RA+ positively selected.

CDR3 DNA sequence: TGTGCCAGCAGCGCTTACGGGACAGTCTATACACCCACCAGCACAGATACGCAGTATTTT. Translated: CASSAYGTVYTPTSTDTQYF. The chain carries TRBV9 and TRBJ2-3; TRBD1 aligns across 7 bases. After removal of 3 bases from V and 0 bases from J, the junction contained 19 bases not matched to a gene. CDR3 length: 20 amino acids. Germline V lookup: CDR1 SGDLS, CDR2 YYNGEE. The variable domain in full, completed from reference TRBV9 and TRBJ2-3, reads DSGVTQTPKHLITATGQRVTLRCSPRSGDLSVYWYQQSLDQGLQFLIQYYNGEERAKGNILERFSAQQFPDLHSELNLSSLELGDSALYFCASSAYGTVYTPTSTDTQYFGPGTRLTVL.